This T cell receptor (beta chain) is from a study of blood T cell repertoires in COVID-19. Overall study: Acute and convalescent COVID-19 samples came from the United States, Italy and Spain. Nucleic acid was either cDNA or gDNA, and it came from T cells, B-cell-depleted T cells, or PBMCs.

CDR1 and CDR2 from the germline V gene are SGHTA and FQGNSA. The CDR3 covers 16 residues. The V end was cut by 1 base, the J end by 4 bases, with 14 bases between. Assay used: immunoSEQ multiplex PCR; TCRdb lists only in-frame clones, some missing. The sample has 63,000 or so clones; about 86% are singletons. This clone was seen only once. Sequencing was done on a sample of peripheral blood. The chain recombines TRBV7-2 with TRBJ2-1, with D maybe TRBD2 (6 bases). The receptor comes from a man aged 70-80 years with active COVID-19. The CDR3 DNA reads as TGTGCCAGCAGCTTAGTGGGGGGACGACAGTACAATGAGCAGTTCTTC. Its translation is CASSLVGGRQYNEQFF.